The clone carrying this T cell receptor beta chain has only a few counts. Its antigen is unidentified. The germline gives CDR1 SGDLS, CDR2 YYNGEE. The CDR3 length is 14 residues. Trimming took 4 bases from V and 5 from J; bases not matched to a gene: 3. This sample was taken from a study of beta chain features in type 1 diabetes. Expressed TCRB transcripts were sequenced because the isolated RNA had all been reverse transcribed beforehand. Profiled with immunoSEQ multiplex PCR; TCRdb holds only in-frame clones, not every one. Of roughly 330,000 clones listed, approximately 13% are singletons. General study findings and limits: Type 1 diabetes patients had fewer VDJ junction insertions and more deletions. Moderate yet significant TCRB CDR3 shortening was seen in Type 1 diabetes patients in all four CD4+ subsets.

Purities over 98% were achieved in all sorted populations. What was sequenced was naive CD4+ T cells from blood. The gene calls are TRBV9 and TRBJ2-1; 10 bases align to TRBD2. This clonotype originated in a woman aged 18 to 35 with type 1 diabetes. CDR3 amino acids: CASSPGLADNEQFF. DNA of the CDR3: TGTGCCAGCAGCCCCGGACTAGCGGACAATGAGCAGTTCTTC.